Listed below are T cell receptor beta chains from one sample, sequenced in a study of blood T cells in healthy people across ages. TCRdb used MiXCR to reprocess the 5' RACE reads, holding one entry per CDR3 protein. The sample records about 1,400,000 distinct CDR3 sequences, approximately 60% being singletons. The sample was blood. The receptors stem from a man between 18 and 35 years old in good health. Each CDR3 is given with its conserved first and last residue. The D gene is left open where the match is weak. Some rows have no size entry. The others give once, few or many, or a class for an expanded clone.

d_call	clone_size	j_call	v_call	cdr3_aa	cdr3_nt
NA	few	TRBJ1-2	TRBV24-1	CATGGYTF	TGTGCCACCGGTGGCTACACCTTC
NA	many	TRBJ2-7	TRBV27	CASSSGSEQYF	TGTGCCAGCAGTTCAGGCTCCGAGCAGTACTTC
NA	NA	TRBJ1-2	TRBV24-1	CAAVVDYGYTF	TGTGCCGCGGTCGTGGACTATGGCTACACCTTC
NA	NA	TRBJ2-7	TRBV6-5	CASSADHGTGYEQYF	TGTGCCAGCAGTGCCGACCACGGTACGGGGTACGAGCAGTACTTC
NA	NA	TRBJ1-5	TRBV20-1	CSATKLGGPERNQPQHF	TGCAGTGCTACAAAGTTGGGAGGGCCCGAAAGAAATCAGCCCCAGCATTTT
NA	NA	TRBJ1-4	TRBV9	CASSVFGSGPTNEKLFF	TGTGCCAGCAGCGTATTTGGGTCGGGGCCAACTAATGAAAAACTGTTTTTT
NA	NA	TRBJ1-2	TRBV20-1	CSANRREDSGYGYTF	TGCAGTGCTAATCGCCGGGAAGATTCTGGCTATGGCTACACCTTC
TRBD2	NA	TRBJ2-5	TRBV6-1	CASSSVPLLGGTQETQYF	TGTGCCAGCAGCTCCGTACCACTCCTGGGGGGGACCCAAGAGACCCAGTACTTC
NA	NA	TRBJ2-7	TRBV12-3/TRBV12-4	CASSLVNPEQYF	TGTGCCAGCAGTTTAGTGAATCCTGAGCAGTACTTC
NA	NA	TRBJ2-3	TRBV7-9	CASSFGEATDTQYF	TGTGCCAGCAGCTTCGGGGAGGCCACAGATACGCAGTATTTT
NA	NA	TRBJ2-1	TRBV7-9	CASSPRTGDGSYNEQFF	TGTGCCAGCAGCCCCAGAACGGGGGACGGTTCCTACAATGAGCAGTTCTTC
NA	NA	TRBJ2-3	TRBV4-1	CASSQISSTDTQYF	TGCGCCAGCAGCCAGATCTCGAGCACAGATACGCAGTATTTT
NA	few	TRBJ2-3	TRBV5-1	CASSLLQGKDTQYF	TGCGCCAGCAGCTTGCTACAGGGAAAAGATACGCAGTATTTT
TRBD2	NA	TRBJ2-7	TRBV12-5	CASGSRGGYEQYF	TGTGCTAGTGGCTCAAGGGGAGGGTACGAGCAGTACTTC
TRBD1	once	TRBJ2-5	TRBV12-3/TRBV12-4	CASRPDDQGAGETQYF	TGTGCCAGCAGACCTGATGACCAGGGGGCGGGGGAGACCCAGTACTTC
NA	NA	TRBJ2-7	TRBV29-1	CSVEDTVQNF	TGCAGCGTTGAAGACACAGTGCAGAACTTC
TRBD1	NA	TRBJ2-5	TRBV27	CARKDRGETQYF	TGTGCCAGAAAGGACAGGGGTGAGACCCAGTACTTC
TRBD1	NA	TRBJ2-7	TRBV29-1	CSVGGDRGHEQYF	TGCAGCGTCGGGGGGGACAGGGGGCACGAGCAGTACTTC
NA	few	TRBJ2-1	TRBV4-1	CASSLLLGGAQTYNEQFF	TGCGCCAGCAGCCTCCTTCTAGGGGGGGCCCAAACGTACAATGAGCAGTTCTTC
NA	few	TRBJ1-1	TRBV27	CASSAGSGNTEAFF	TGTGCCAGCAGCGCAGGGTCGGGTAACACTGAAGCTTTCTTT
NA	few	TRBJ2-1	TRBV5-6	CASQAWGINNEQFF	TGTGCCAGTCAAGCTTGGGGGATTAACAATGAGCAGTTCTTC
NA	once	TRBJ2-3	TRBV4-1	CASSQAPRSSTDTQYF	TGCGCCAGCAGCCAAGCTCCGCGATCTTCCACAGATACGCAGTATTTT
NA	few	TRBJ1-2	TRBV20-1	CSAWNNYGYTF	TGCAGTGCATGGAACAACTATGGCTACACCTTC
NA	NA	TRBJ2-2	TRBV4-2	CASTIAGTTGELFF	TGTGCCAGCACGATCGCGGGGACCACCGGGGAGCTGTTTTTT
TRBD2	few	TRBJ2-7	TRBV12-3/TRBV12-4	CASSLALGTSDEQYF	TGTGCCAGCAGTTTAGCGCTAGGGACTAGCGACGAGCAGTACTTC
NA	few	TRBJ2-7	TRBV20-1	CSASWREFNEQYF	TGCAGTGCTAGTTGGAGGGAGTTCAACGAGCAGTACTTC
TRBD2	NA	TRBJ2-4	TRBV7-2	CASSLSSSGGDGAKNIQYF	TGTGCCAGCAGCTTATCATCTAGCGGGGGGGATGGAGCCAAAAACATTCAGTACTTC
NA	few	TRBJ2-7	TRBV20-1	CSADRSYEQYF	TGCAGTGCAGACCGCAGCTACGAGCAGTACTTC
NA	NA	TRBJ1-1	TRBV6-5	CASTGPLNTEAFF	TGTGCCAGCACCGGACCCTTGAACACTGAAGCTTTCTTT
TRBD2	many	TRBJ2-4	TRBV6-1	CASSKVIAGGPDIQYF	TGTGCCAGCAGTAAAGTCATAGCGGGAGGGCCGGACATTCAGTACTTC
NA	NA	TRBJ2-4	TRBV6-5	CASSPGRGNIQYF	TGTGCCAGCAGCCCGGGACGGGGAAACATTCAGTACTTC
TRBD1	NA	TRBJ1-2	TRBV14	CASSPYRGANYGYTF	TGTGCCAGCAGCCCCTACAGGGGGGCCAACTATGGCTACACCTTC
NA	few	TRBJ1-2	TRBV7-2	CASSLGTLGGYTF	TGTGCCAGCAGCCTCGGGACATTGGGCGGCTACACCTTC
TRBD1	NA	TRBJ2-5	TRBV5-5	CASSLGDRVDETQYF	TGTGCCAGCAGCTTGGGGGACAGGGTGGACGAGACCCAGTACTTC
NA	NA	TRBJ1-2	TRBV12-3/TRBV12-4	CASSPDQGGYGYTF	TGTGCCAGCAGCCCCGATCAGGGAGGCTATGGCTACACCTTC
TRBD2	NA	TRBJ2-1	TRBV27	CASSFYLAGVNEQFF	TGTGCCAGCAGTTTTTATCTAGCGGGAGTGAATGAGCAGTTCTTC
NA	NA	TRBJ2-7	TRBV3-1	CATDSPYEQYF	TGTGCCACGGATTCCCCCTACGAGCAGTACTTC
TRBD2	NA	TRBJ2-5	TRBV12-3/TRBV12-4	CASSPLAGSSETQYF	TGTGCCAGCAGTCCACTAGCGGGATCTTCAGAGACCCAGTACTTC
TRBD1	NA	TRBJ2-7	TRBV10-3	CAISDNRGSYEQYF	TGTGCCATCAGTGATAACAGGGGGTCCTACGAGCAGTACTTC
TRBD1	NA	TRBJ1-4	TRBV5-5	CASSLTSGTVATNEKLFF	TGTGCCAGCAGCTTGACGTCCGGGACAGTTGCAACTAATGAAAAACTGTTTTTT
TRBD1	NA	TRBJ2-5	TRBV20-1	CSAREGQGALPLGETQYF	TGCAGTGCTAGAGAGGGTCAGGGGGCTTTACCTTTAGGAGAGACCCAGTACTTC
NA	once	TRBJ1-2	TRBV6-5	CASSSPGWEYGYTF	TGTGCCAGCAGTTCTCCAGGGTGGGAATATGGCTACACCTTC
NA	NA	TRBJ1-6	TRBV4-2	CASSQVIGAIYSPLHF	TGTGCCAGCAGCCAAGTAATCGGCGCCATCTATTCACCCCTCCACTTT
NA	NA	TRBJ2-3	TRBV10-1	CASSPNLGSTDTQYF	TGCGCCAGCAGTCCAAACCTAGGAAGCACAGATACGCAGTATTTT
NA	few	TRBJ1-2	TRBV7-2	CASSLTDGYTF	TGTGCCAGCAGTCTGACCGATGGCTACACCTTC
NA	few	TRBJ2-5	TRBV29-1	CSVETPLQETQYF	TGCAGCGTTGAAACTCCCTTGCAAGAGACCCAGTACTTC